The rows below give T cell receptor beta chains drawn from one sample of a study of T cell responses to AZD1222 COVID-19 vaccine. The method was immunoSEQ multiplex PCR; TCRdb's version includes in-frame clones alone and lacks a portion of them. The table includes around 150,000 clones, roughly 94% detected once. The sample consisted of peripheral blood, taken on day 0 of AZD1222 vaccination. All receptors derive from an adult in good health. CDR3s include the opening cysteine and the closing phenylalanine or tryptophan. Fields, in order: V gene, D gene, clone size, J gene, CDR3 protein, CDR3 DNA. The D gene is left open where the match is weak. For some rows the clone size is stated as once, few or many, or as a class when expanded; others skip it.

TRBV5-5	.	.	TRBJ1-2	CASSRSGGTNYGYTF	TGTGCCAGCAGCCGGAGTGGGGGTACTAACTATGGCTACACCTTC
TRBV7-6	TRBD2	.	TRBJ2-5	CASSPYLAGPGGGQETQYF	TGTGCCAGCAGCCCGTACCTAGCGGGTCCCGGAGGGGGGCAAGAGACCCAGTACTTC
TRBV7-2	.	.	TRBJ1-2	CASSLGPGTHGYTF	TGTGCCAGCAGCTTAGGGCCGGGAACCCATGGCTACACCTTC
TRBV12-3/TRBV12-4	.	.	TRBJ1-1	CASNSLMNTEAFF	TGTGCCAGCAATAGTTTAATGAACACTGAAGCTTTCTTT
TRBV5-4	TRBD2	.	TRBJ2-1	CASSSRLAGDEFF	TGTGCCAGCAGCTCACGACTAGCGGGAGACGAGTTCTTC
TRBV11-2	.	.	TRBJ2-1	CASSLGTDTRIYNEQFF	TGTGCCAGCAGCTTAGGGACGGATACGCGAATCTACAATGAGCAGTTCTTC
TRBV2	.	.	TRBJ2-1	CASSATGPVDEQFF	TGTGCCAGCAGTGCGACAGGCCCAGTGGATGAGCAGTTCTTC
TRBV9	.	.	TRBJ1-5	CASSVLRDINQPQHF	TGTGCCAGCAGCGTACTCCGGGACATCAATCAGCCCCAGCATTTT
TRBV27	TRBD2	.	TRBJ2-1	CASSLSKGLAGGIYNEQFF	TGTGCCAGCAGTTTATCCAAAGGACTAGCGGGAGGGATCTACAATGAGCAGTTCTTC
TRBV7-9	.	.	TRBJ1-1	CASSSGEAFF	TGTGCCAGCAGTTCCGGAGAAGCTTTCTTT
TRBV11-1	TRBD2	.	TRBJ2-1	CASSPLTSGRSNEQFF	TGTGCCAGCAGCCCACTGACTAGCGGGAGAAGCAATGAGCAGTTCTTC
TRBV3-1/TRBV3-2	.	.	TRBJ1-2	CASSLLTSGYGYTF	TGTGCCAGCAGCCTTCTCACCTCAGGCTATGGCTACACCTTC
TRBV6-2/TRBV6-3	.	.	TRBJ1-2	CASSYLGGGQSGYTF	TGTGCCAGCAGTTACCTCGGCGGGGGGCAAAGTGGCTACACCTTC
TRBV5-6	.	.	TRBJ1-1	CASSFLLKGHENTEAFF	TGTGCCAGCAGCTTTCTTCTCAAGGGACATGAGAACACTGAAGCTTTCTTT
TRBV11-2	TRBD1	.	TRBJ1-6	CASSFNTGGNSPLHF	TGTGCCAGCAGCTTTAACACAGGGGGTAATTCACCCCTCCACTTT
TRBV11-2	.	.	TRBJ2-4	CASSSPRAAELAKNIQYF	TGTGCCAGCAGCTCCCCTCGAGCAGCAGAACTAGCCAAAAACATTCAGTACTTC
TRBV7-8	.	.	TRBJ1-6	CASSLAGRANNSPLHF	TGTGCCAGCAGCTTAGCGGGCAGGGCGAATAATTCACCCCTCCACTTT
TRBV5-1	.	.	TRBJ2-1	CASSLGHSGEQFF	TGCGCCAGCAGCCTAGGACACTCAGGAGAGCAGTTCTTC
TRBV10-3	.	.	TRBJ2-1	CAIKSVVAGNNEQFF	TGTGCCATCAAAAGCGTCGTGGCAGGGAACAATGAGCAGTTCTTC
TRBV7-9	TRBD1	.	TRBJ1-5	CASDQQGSNQPQHF	TGTGCCAGCGACCAACAGGGGAGCAATCAGCCCCAGCATTTT
TRBV6-2/TRBV6-3	.	.	TRBJ1-5	CASSYSTGASNQPQHF	TGTGCCAGCAGTTACTCGACAGGAGCTAGCAATCAGCCCCAGCATTTT
TRBV5-1	TRBD1	once	TRBJ2-3	CASSAGQGTDTQYF	TGCGCCAGCAGCGCCGGACAGGGGACAGATACGCAGTATTTT
TRBV11-3	.	.	TRBJ2-1	CASSPYAGIGYNEQFF	TGTGCCAGCAGCCCCTACGCAGGGATAGGTTACAATGAGCAGTTCTTC
TRBV19	.	once	TRBJ2-1	CASSETGGVWDEQFF	TGTGCCAGTAGTGAGACGGGCGGGGTGTGGGATGAGCAGTTCTTC
TRBV4-1	TRBD1	.	TRBJ1-1	CASSLDRGYEAFF	TGCGCCAGCAGCCTAGACAGGGGTTATGAAGCTTTCTTT
TRBV20-1	TRBD1	.	TRBJ1-1	CSASRGQGDTEAFF	TGCAGTGCTAGTCGCGGACAGGGAGACACTGAAGCTTTCTTT
TRBV28	TRBD1	.	TRBJ1-4	CASTSRRQGKSVEKLFF	TGTGCCAGCACCTCGCGACGACAGGGGAAGTCAGTCGAAAAACTGTTTTTT
TRBV5-8	.	.	TRBJ1-1	CASSLVQGRAFF	TGTGCCAGCAGCTTGGTGCAGGGGCGAGCTTTCTTT
TRBV4-2	TRBD1	.	TRBJ2-6	CASSRSDRGVSGANVLTF	TGTGCCAGCAGCCGGTCGGACAGGGGGGTCTCTGGGGCCAACGTCCTGACTTTC
TRBV30	TRBD2	.	TRBJ2-5	CAWSVNSGSETQYF	TGTGCCTGGAGTGTAAATAGCGGGAGTGAGACCCAGTACTTC
TRBV15	.	.	TRBJ1-1	CATSRQLNTEAFF	TGTGCCACCAGCAGACAGTTGAACACTGAAGCTTTCTTT
TRBV7-2	TRBD1	.	TRBJ1-4	CASSFTGVPNEKLFF	TGTGCCAGCAGCTTCACAGGGGTCCCTAATGAAAAACTGTTTTTT
TRBV30	.	few	TRBJ1-1	CAWNDGGNTEAFF	TGTGCCTGGAACGACGGCGGGAACACTGAAGCTTTCTTT
TRBV3-1/TRBV3-2	TRBD2	.	TRBJ2-3	CASSQSQAGEFLDTQYF	TGTGCCAGCAGCCAATCACAAGCGGGAGAGTTCTTAGATACGCAGTATTTT
TRBV7-8	.	.	TRBJ1-1	CASSSTGRNTEAFF	TGTGCCAGCAGCTCCACAGGTCGGAACACTGAAGCTTTCTTT
TRBV2	.	.	TRBJ1-1	CASSDPDGASSTEAFF	TGTGCCAGCAGTGACCCTGACGGGGCCTCAAGCACTGAAGCTTTCTTT